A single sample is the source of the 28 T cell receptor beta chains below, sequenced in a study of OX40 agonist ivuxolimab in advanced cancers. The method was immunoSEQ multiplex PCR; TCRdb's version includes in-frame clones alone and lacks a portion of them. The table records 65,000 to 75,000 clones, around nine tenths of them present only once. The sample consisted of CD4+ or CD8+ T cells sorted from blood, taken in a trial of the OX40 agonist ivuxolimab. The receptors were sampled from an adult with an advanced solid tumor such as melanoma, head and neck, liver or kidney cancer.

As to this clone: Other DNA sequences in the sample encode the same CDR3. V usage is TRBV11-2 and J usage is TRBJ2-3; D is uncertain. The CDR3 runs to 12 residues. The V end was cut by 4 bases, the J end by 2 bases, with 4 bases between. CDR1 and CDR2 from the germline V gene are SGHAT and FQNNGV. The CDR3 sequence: CASSSYTDTQYF. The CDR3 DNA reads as TGTGCCAGCAGCTCATACACAGATACGCAGTATTTT.

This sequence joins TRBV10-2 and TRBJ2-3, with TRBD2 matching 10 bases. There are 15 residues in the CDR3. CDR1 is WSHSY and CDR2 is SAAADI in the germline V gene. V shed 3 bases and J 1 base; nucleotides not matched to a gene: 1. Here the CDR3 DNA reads TGCGCCAGCAGTGACGGACTAGCGGGCACAGATACGCAGTATTTT. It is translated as CASSDGLAGTDTQYF.

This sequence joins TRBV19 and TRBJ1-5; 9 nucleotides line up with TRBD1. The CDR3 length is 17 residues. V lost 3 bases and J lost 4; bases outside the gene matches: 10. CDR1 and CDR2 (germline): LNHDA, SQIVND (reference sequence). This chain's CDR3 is CASSMEAGTGMNQPQHF. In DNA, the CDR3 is TGTGCCAGTAGTATGGAAGCCGGGACAGGGATGAATCAGCCCCAGCATTTT.

As DNA, the CDR3 is TGTGCCAGCAAATCCGGGACGAACACCGGGGAGCTGTTTTTT. Translated, it gives CASKSGTNTGELFF. The rearrangement uses TRBV2 and TRBJ2-2; the D gene is possibly TRBD2 (5 bases). This CDR3 has 14 amino acids. V was clipped by 7 bases and J by 0 bases, with 9 bases between them. The V gene's germline CDR1 is SNHLY and CDR2 FYNNEI.

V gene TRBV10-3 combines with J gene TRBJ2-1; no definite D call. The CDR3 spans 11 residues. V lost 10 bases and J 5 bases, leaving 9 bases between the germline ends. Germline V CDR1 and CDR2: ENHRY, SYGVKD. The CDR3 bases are TGTGCCACCGCCCAGCACAATGAGCAGTTCTTC. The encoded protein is CATAQHNEQFF.

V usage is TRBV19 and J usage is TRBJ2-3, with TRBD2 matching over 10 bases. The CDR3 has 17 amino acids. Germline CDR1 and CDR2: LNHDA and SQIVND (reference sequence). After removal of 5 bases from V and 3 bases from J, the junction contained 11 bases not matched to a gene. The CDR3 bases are TGTGCCAGTAGTGCACCGGGACTAGCGACTTGGACAGATACGCAGTATTTT. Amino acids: CASSAPGLATWTDTQYF.

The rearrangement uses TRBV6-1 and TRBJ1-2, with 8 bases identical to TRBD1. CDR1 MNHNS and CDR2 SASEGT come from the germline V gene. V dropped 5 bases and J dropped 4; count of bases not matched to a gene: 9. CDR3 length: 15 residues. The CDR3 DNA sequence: TGTGCCAGCAGTAAGACAGGGGTCTCAAGCTATGGCTACACCTTC. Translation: CASSKTGVSSYGYTF.

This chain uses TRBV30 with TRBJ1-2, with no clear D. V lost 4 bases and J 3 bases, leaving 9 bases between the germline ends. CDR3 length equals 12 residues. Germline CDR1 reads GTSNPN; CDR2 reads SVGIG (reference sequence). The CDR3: CAWMLAYYGYTF. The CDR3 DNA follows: TGTGCCTGGATGTTGGCCTACTATGGCTACACCTTC.

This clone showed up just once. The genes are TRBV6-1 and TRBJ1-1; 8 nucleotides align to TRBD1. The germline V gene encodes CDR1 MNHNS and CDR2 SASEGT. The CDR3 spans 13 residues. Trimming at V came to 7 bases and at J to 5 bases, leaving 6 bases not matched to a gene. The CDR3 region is CASTSGGRTEAFF. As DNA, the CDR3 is TGTGCCAGCACTTCAGGGGGCCGGACTGAAGCTTTCTTT.

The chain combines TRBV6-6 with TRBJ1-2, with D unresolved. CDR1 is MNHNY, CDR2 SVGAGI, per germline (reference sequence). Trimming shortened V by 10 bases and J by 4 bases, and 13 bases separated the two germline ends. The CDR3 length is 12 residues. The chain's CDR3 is CATTGSLYGYTF. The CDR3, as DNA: TGTGCCACCACGGGATCGCTCTATGGCTACACCTTC.

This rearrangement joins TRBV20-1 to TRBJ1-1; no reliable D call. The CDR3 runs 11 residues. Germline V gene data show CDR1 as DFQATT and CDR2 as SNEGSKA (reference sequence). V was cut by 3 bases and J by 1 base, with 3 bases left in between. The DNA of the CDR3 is TGCAGTGCTAGGGGGAACACTGAAGCTTTCTTT. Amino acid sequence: CSARGNTEAFF.

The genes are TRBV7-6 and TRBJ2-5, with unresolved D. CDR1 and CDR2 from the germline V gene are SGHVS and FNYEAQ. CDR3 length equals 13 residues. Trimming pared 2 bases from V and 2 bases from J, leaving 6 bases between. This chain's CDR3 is CASSLSAQETQYF. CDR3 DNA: TGTGCCAGCAGCTTATCGGCTCAAGAGACCCAGTACTTC.

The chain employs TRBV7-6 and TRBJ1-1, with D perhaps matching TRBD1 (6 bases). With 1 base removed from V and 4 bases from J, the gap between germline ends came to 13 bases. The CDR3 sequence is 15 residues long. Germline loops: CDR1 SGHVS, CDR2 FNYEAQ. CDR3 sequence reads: CASSLDGGRGTEAFF. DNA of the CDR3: TGTGCCAGCAGCTTAGACGGGGGGCGAGGCACTGAAGCTTTCTTT.

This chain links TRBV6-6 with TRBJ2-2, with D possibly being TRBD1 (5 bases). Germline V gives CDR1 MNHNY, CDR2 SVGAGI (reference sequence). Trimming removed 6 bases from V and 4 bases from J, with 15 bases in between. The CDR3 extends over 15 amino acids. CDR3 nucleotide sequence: TGTGCCAGCAGCCACAGACAGTCGCCCACCGGGGAGCTGTTTTTT. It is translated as CASSHRQSPTGELFF.

DNA for the CDR3: TGTGCCAGTAGTATGCAGGGGGGACAAGAGACCCAGTACTTC. As protein: CASSMQGGQETQYF. The J gene is TRBJ2-5, the V gene TRBV19, with TRBD1 as a possible D gene (7 bases). CDR1 is LNHDA, CDR2 SQIVND, per germline (reference sequence). This CDR3 has 14 residues. Deletions cut 3 bases from V and 2 bases from J, with 10 bases between.

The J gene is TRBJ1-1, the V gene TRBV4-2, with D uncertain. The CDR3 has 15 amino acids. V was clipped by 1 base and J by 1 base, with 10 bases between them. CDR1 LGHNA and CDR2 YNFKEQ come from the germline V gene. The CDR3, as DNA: TGTGCCAGCAGCCAAGCGAAGGGCGCGAACACTGAAGCTTTCTTT. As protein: CASSQAKGANTEAFF.

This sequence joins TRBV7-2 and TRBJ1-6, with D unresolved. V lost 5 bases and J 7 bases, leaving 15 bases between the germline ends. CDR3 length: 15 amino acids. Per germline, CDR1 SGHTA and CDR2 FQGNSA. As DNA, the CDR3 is TGTGCCAGCAGCCTTGTTGGACGGGAGAATTCACCCCTCCACTTT. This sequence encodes CASSLVGRENSPLHF.

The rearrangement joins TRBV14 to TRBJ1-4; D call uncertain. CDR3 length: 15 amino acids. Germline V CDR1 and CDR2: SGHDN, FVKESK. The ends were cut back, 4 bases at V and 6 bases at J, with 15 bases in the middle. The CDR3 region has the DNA TGTGCCAGCAGCCGCACACAGACTCTTCATGAAAAACTGTTTTTT. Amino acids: CASSRTQTLHEKLFF. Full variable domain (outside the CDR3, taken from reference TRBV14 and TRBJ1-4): EAGVTQFPSHSVIEKGQTVTLRCDPISGHDNLYWYRRVMGKEIKFLLHFVKESKQDESGMPNNRFLAERTGGTYSTLKVQPAELEDSGVYFCASSRTQTLHEKLFFGSGTQLSVL.

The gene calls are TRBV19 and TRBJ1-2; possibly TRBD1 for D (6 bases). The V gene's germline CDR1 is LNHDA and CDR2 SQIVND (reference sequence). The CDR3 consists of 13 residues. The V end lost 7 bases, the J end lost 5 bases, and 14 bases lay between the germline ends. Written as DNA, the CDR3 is TGTGCCAGTACCGATACGACAGGTTATGGCTACACCTTC. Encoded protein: CASTDTTGYGYTF.

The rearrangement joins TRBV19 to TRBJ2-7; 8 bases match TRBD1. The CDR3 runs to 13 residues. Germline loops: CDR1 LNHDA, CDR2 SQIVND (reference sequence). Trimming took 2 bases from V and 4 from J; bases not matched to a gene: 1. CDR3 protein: CASSINRGYEQYF. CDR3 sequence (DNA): TGTGCCAGTAGTATAAACAGGGGGTACGAGCAGTACTTC. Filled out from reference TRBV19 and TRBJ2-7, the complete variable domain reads DGGITQSPKYLFRKEGQNVTLSCEQNLNHDAMYWYRQDPGQGLRLIYYSQIVNDFQKGDIAEGYSVSREKKESFPLTVTSAQKNPTAFYLCASSINRGYEQYFGPGTRLTVT.

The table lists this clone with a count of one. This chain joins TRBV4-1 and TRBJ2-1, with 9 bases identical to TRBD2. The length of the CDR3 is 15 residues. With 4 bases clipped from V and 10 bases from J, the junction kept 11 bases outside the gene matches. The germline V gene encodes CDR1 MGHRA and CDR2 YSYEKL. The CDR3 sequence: CASSLSPGLAGEQFF. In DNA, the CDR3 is TGCGCCAGCAGCCTGAGTCCGGGACTAGCAGGGGAGCAGTTCTTC.

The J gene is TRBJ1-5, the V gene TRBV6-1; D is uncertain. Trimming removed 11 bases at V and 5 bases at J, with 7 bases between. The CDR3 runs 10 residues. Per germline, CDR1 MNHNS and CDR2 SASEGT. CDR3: CAALDQPQHF. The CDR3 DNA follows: TGTGCCGCCCTCGATCAGCCCCAGCATTTT.

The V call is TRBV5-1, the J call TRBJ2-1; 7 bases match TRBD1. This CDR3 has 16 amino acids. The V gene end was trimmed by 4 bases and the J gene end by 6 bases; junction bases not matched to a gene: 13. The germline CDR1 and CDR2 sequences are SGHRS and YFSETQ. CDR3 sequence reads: CASSAQGKEYSNEQFF. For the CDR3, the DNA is TGCGCCAGCAGCGCACAGGGGAAGGAGTATTCCAATGAGCAGTTCTTC.

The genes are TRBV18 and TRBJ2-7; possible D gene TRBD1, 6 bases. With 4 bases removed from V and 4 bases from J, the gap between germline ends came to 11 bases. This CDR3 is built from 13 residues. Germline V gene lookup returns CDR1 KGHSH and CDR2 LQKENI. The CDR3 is CASSQGELYEQYF. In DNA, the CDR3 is TGTGCCAGCTCACAGGGGGAACTGTACGAGCAGTACTTC. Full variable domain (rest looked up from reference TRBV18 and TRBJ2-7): NAGVMQNPRHLVRRRGQEARLRCSPMKGHSHVYWYRQLPEEGLKFMVYLQKENIIDESGMPKERFSAEFPKEGPSILRIQQVVRGDSAAYFCASSQGELYEQYFGPGTRLTVT.

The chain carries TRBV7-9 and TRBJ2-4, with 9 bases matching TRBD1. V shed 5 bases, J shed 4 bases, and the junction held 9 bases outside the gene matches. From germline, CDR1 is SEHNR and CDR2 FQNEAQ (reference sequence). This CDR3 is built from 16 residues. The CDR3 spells CASSDRPDRGKNIQYF. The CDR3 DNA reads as TGTGCCAGCAGCGATCGCCCGGACAGGGGAAAAAACATTCAGTACTTC. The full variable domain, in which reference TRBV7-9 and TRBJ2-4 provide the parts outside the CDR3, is DTGVSQNPRHKITKRGQNVTFRCDPISEHNRLYWYRQTLGQGPEFLTYFQNEAQLEKSRLLSDRFSAERPKGSFSTLEIQRTEQGDSAMYLCASSDRPDRGKNIQYFGAGTRLSVL.

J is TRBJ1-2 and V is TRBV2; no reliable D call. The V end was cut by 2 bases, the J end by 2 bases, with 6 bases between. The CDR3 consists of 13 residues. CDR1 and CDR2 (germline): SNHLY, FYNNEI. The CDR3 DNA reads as TGTGCCAGCAGTGAATTTGAAAACTATGGCTACACCTTC. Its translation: CASSEFENYGYTF.

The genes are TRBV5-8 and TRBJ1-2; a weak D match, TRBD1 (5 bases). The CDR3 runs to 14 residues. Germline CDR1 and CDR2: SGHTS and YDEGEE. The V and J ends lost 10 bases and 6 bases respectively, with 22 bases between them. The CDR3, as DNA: TGTGCCGTCCTCCGGGACTTCTTTATTCATGGCTACACCTTC. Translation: CAVLRDFFIHGYTF.

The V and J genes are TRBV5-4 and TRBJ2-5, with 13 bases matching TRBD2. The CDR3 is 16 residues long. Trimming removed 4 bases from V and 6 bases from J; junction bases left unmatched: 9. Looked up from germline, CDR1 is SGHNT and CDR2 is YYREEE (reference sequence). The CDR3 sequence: CASSVLAGGRGKTQYF. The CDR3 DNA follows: TGTGCCAGCAGCGTACTAGCGGGGGGGCGGGGAAAGACCCAGTACTTC.